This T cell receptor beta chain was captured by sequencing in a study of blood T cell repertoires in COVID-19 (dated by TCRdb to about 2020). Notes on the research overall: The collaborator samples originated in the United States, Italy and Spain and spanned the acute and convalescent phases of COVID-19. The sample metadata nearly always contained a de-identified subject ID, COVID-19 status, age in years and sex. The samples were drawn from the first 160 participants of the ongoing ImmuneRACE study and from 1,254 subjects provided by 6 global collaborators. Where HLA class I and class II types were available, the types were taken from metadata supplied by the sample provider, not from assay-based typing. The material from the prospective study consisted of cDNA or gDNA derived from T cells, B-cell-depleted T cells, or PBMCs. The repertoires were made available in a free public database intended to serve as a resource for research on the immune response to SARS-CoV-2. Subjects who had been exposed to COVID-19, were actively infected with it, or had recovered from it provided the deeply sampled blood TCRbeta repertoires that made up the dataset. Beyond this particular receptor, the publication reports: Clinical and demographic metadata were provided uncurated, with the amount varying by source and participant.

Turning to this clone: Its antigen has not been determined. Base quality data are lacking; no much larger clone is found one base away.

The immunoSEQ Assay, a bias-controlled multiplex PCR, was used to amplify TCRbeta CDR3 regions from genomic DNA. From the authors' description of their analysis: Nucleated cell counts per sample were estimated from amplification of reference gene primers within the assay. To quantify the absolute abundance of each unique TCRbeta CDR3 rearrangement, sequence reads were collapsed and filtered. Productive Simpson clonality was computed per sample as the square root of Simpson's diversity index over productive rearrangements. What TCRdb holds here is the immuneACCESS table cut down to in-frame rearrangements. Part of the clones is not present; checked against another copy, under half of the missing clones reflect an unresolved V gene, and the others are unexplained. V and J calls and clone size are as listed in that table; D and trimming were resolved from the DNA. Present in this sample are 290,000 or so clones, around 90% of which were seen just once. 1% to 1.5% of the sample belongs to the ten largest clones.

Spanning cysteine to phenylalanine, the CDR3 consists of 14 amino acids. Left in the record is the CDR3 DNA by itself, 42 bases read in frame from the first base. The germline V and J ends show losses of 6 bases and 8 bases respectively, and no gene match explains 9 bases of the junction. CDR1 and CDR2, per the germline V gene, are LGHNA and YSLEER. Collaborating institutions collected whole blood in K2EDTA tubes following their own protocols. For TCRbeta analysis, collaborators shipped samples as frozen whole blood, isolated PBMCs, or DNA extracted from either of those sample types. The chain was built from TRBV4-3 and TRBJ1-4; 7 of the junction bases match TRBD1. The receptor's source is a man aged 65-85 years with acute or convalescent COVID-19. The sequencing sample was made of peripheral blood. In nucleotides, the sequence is TGCGCCAGCAGTACCAGGTACAGGGGCGAAAAACTGTTTTTT. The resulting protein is CASSTRYRGEKLFF.